This T cell receptor (beta chain) was recorded in a study of early stage breast cancer tumors. As for the study in general: Of 15 to 20 invasive breast tumors, 11 to 12 were hormone receptor-positive, HER2-negative.

Data came from immunoSEQ multiplex PCR; TCRdb stores just in-frame clones and leaves some out. The data hold more than 65,000 clones, with around 80% observed a single time. Between the trimmed V and J ends, which lost 3 bases and 0 bases, there was a span of 11 bases. The germline V gene has CDR1 LNHDA and CDR2 SQIVND (reference sequence). The CDR3 consists of 15 residues. Sequenced input: blood. This clonotype was sampled from a person between 35 and 49 years old with breast cancer. The chain recombines TRBV19 with TRBJ1-1; tentatively, D is TRBD1 (6 bases). The CDR3 DNA reads as TGTGCCAGTAGTATCGGACAGACTTTGAACACTGAAGCTTTCTTT. Its protein is CASSIGQTLNTEAFF.